Sequencing of this TCR beta chain was carried out in a study of blood T cell repertoires in COVID-19. The CDR3 sequence is 15 residues long. Germline CDR1 and CDR2: MNHNY and SVGAGI (reference sequence). V lost 2 bases to trimming and J lost 10 bases; unmatched junction nucleotides: 7. Categorization into cohorts depended on clinical history that participants reported. Under the authors' procedure: Quantification of nucleated cells was approximated via reference gene primer amplification. Data came from immunoSEQ multiplex PCR; TCRdb stores just in-frame clones and leaves some out. V, J and clone size are those of that table, while D and trimming were read from the DNA. This table holds 210,000 or so clones, 80% found once.

This clonotype was obtained from a man aged 25-45 years with acute COVID-19. This rearrangement joins TRBV6-6 to TRBJ1-6, with TRBD1 matching over 8 bases. The specimen sequenced was PBMCs or T cells enriched from blood (not recorded which). The CDR3 DNA is TGTGCCAGCAGTTACGAAACAGGGGGAGGCTCACCCCTCCACTTT. Amino acid sequence: CASSYETGGGSPLHF.